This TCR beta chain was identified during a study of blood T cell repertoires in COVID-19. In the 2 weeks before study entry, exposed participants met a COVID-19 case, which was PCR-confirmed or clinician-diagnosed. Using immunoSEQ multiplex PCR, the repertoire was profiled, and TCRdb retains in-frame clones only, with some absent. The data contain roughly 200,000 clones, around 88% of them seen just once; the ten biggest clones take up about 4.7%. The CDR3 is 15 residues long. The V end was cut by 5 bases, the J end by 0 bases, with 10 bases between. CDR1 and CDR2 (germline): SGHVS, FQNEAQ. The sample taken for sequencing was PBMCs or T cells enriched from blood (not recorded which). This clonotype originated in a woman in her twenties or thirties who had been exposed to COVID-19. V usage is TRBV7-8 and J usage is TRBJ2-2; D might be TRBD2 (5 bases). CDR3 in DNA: TGTGCCAGCAGCCCAACTAGAACGAACACCGGGGAGCTGTTTTTT. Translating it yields CASSPTRTNTGELFF. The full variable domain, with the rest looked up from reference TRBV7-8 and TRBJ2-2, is GAGVSQSPRYKVAKRGQDVALRCDPISGHVSLFWYQQALGQGPEFLTYFQNEAQLDKSGLPSDRFFAERPEGSVSTLKIQRTQQEDSAVYLCASSPTRTNTGELFFGEGSRLTVL.